These T cell receptor beta chains were read from a single sample in a study of blood T cell repertoires in COVID-19. TCRdb keeps only in-frame clones here, not all; method: immunoSEQ multiplex PCR. In the table there are about 240,000 clones, about four fifths of which are singletons. The source material was peripheral blood. The receptor set was obtained from a man aged 25-45 years who had recovered from COVID-19. Both conserved end residues are part of each CDR3. D genes are given only for firm matches. The size entry is marked missing in some rows and otherwise reads once, few, many or a size class.

clone size	D gene	V gene	J gene	CDR3 protein	CDR3 DNA
.	.	TRBV28	TRBJ2-3	CASSLLGSTDTQYF	TGTGCCAGCAGTTTACTCGGTAGCACAGATACGCAGTATTTT
.	.	TRBV24-1	TRBJ1-4	CAPGGGENEKLFF	TGTGCCCCTGGCGGGGGTGAGAATGAAAAACTGTTTTTT
.	.	TRBV5-1	TRBJ2-5	CASSLGSTRHQETQYF	TGCGCCAGCAGCTTGGGGAGCACACGCCACCAAGAGACCCAGTACTTC
.	.	TRBV7-9	TRBJ2-3	CASSLGGPSTDTQYF	TGTGCCAGCAGCTTAGGGGGCCCAAGCACAGATACGCAGTATTTT
few	TRBD1	TRBV2	TRBJ2-7	CASSHRGPYEQYF	TGTGCCAGCAGTCACAGGGGCCCCTACGAGCAGTACTTC
.	.	TRBV3-1/TRBV3-2	TRBJ1-3	CASSQAQASGNTIYF	TGTGCCAGCAGCCAAGCCCAGGCGTCTGGAAACACCATATATTTT
once	TRBD1	TRBV10-3	TRBJ1-6	CAISEGQGDNSPLHF	TGTGCCATCAGTGAAGGGCAGGGGGATAATTCACCCCTCCACTTT
.	.	TRBV11-2	TRBJ2-2	CASSPIRGTGELFF	TGTGCCAGCAGCCCCATACGGGGCACCGGGGAGCTGTTTTTT
once	TRBD2	TRBV11-3	TRBJ2-1	CASSLRTSGYNEQFF	TGTGCCAGCAGCTTAAGGACTAGCGGGTACAATGAGCAGTTCTTC
.	.	TRBV5-1	TRBJ1-3	CASSLGASGNTIYF	TGCGCCAGCAGCTTGGGGGCGTCTGGAAACACCATATATTTT
.	TRBD2	TRBV27	TRBJ2-5	CASSLGGAGGTQETQYF	TGTGCCAGCAGTTTAGGGGGTGCGGGGGGGACCCAAGAGACCCAGTACTTC
many	.	TRBV12-5	TRBJ1-2	CASGWGRADLNYGYTF	TGTGCTAGTGGTTGGGGCAGGGCGGACCTTAACTATGGCTACACCTTC
.	.	TRBV5-1	TRBJ2-5	CASSLGQAAGETQYF	TGCGCCAGCAGCTTGGGACAGGCCGCCGGGGAGACCCAGTACTTC
.	.	TRBV6-5	TRBJ1-1	CASRSQANTEAFF	TGTGCCAGCAGAAGCCAAGCGAACACTGAAGCTTTCTTT
.	TRBD2	TRBV6-5	TRBJ2-3	CASTFSGGTADTQYF	TGTGCCAGCACTTTTAGCGGGGGGACCGCAGATACGCAGTATTTT
few	.	TRBV11-2	TRBJ1-3	CASSLDRNGNTIYF	TGTGCCAGCAGCTTAGATCGTAATGGAAACACCATATATTTT
.	TRBD2	TRBV27	TRBJ2-7	CASSGTSRSYEQYF	TGTGCCAGCAGCGGGACTAGCCGCTCCTACGAGCAGTACTTC
.	.	TRBV19	TRBJ1-3	CASSSSGYRNTIYF	TGTGCCAGTAGTAGTTCGGGTTATAGAAACACCATATATTTT
.	TRBD1	TRBV2	TRBJ1-2	CASSTRTGNYGYTF	TGTGCCAGCAGTACTCGGACAGGGAACTATGGCTACACCTTC
once	.	TRBV19	TRBJ1-5	CASSPRAGREPQHF	TGTGCCAGTAGTCCCCGGGCGGGGCGGGAGCCCCAGCATTTT
.	.	TRBV3-1/TRBV3-2	TRBJ2-3	CASSHLTRSRGTDTQYF	TGTGCCAGCAGCCATTTGACTCGCAGTCGTGGCACAGATACGCAGTATTTT
once	TRBD2	TRBV27	TRBJ2-1	CASSLLGLYERGGDEQFF	TGTGCCAGCAGTTTATTGGGCCTCTATGAGCGGGGGGGGGATGAGCAGTTCTTC
.	.	TRBV14	TRBJ2-5	CASSRQFQETQYF	TGTGCCAGCAGTCGACAGTTCCAAGAGACCCAGTACTTC
once	.	TRBV19	TRBJ2-6	CASSGLGANVLTF	TGTGCCAGTAGTGGGCTCGGGGCCAACGTCCTGACTTTC
few	TRBD1	TRBV19	TRBJ1-1	CASSYGQGGYTEAFF	TGTGCCAGTAGTTACGGACAGGGTGGGTACACTGAAGCTTTCTTT
.	.	TRBV20-1	TRBJ2-3	CSARGGDTQYF	TGCAGTGCTAGAGGTGGCGATACGCAGTATTTT
.	TRBD2	TRBV23-1	TRBJ2-7	CASSLLGQRTSGGACEQYF	TGCGCCAGCAGTCTTTTAGGACAGAGAACTAGCGGGGGGGCGTGCGAGCAGTACTTC
.	TRBD2	TRBV27	TRBJ2-3	CASSGPGLPSTDTQYF	TGTGCCAGCAGTGGGCCGGGACTACCCAGCACAGATACGCAGTATTTT
.	TRBD2	TRBV5-8	TRBJ2-3	CASSLYLAGGFSLTDTQYF	TGTGCCAGCAGCTTGTATCTAGCGGGGGGGTTTTCTCTCACAGATACGCAGTATTTT
.	.	TRBV13	TRBJ2-3	CASTLRVKATDTQYF	TGTGCCAGCACCCTCAGGGTGAAAGCGACAGATACGCAGTATTTT
.	.	TRBV7-2	TRBJ1-2	CASSFSQEGGYTF	TGTGCCAGCAGTTTTAGCCAGGAGGGAGGCTACACCTTC
.	TRBD1	TRBV28	TRBJ2-1	CASQGQIPYNEQFF	TGTGCCAGTCAGGGACAGATACCTTACAATGAGCAGTTCTTC
.	.	TRBV6-5	TRBJ2-4	CASRDSIKNIQYF	TGTGCCAGCCGGGACTCAATCAAAAACATTCAGTACTTC
.	TRBD2	TRBV19	TRBJ2-2	CASTGGFNGELFF	TGTGCCAGTACGGGGGGATTTAACGGGGAGCTGTTTTTT
.	.	TRBV20-1	TRBJ2-3	CSASRGPSTDTQYF	TGCAGTGCTAGTAGGGGTCCTAGCACAGATACGCAGTATTTT
.	.	TRBV4-1	TRBJ1-2	CASSQPAGRSNYGYTF	TGCGCCAGCAGCCAACCCGCGGGACGGTCGAACTATGGCTACACCTTC
.	.	TRBV5-1	TRBJ1-5	CASSLAPRGTSNQPQHF	TGCGCCAGCAGCTTGGCTCCCAGGGGTACGAGCAATCAGCCCCAGCATTTT
.	.	TRBV13	TRBJ2-3	CASSFQGPLSTDTQYF	TGTGCCAGCAGCTTCCAGGGGCCGCTCAGCACAGATACGCAGTATTTT
.	TRBD1	TRBV3-1/TRBV3-2	TRBJ2-7	CASSQGDRSYEQYF	TGTGCCAGCAGCCAGGGGGACAGGAGCTACGAGCAGTACTTC
.	TRBD2	TRBV18	TRBJ2-7	CASSLRLAGYEQYF	TGTGCCAGCTCACTTAGACTAGCGGGGTACGAGCAGTACTTC
few	.	TRBV7-9	TRBJ2-3	CASSSALGSTDTQYF	TGTGCCAGCAGCTCCGCCCTAGGAAGCACAGATACGCAGTATTTT
.	TRBD2	TRBV7-2	TRBJ2-3	CASSSAGVKYTQYF	TGTGCCAGCAGTTCAGCGGGGGTGAAATATACGCAGTATTTT
.	.	TRBV4-1	TRBJ2-6	CASSQDGSGANVLTF	TGCGCCAGCAGCCAAGACGGGTCTGGGGCCAACGTCCTGACTTTC
once	.	TRBV18	TRBJ1-1	CASSPPAQGGTEAFF	TGTGCCAGCTCACCACCAGCACAGGGCGGGACTGAAGCTTTCTTT
.	.	TRBV28	TRBJ1-5	CASTPRGRGGNQPQHF	TGTGCCAGCACCCCCAGGGGCAGGGGAGGCAATCAGCCCCAGCATTTT